What follows are 11 T cell receptor beta chains derived from one specimen sequenced in a study of human T cells and chemical hapten exposure. As to time point: pre-sensitization, week 0. Treatment meaning: therapeutic diphenylcyclopropenone sensitization with weekly scalp DPC. Unseparated into fractions, whole blood served as the source from which total RNA was extracted. One entry per CDR3 protein results from TCRdb running MiXCR on the RACE reads. The sample carries fewer than 45,000 distinct CDR3 sequences, approximately 10% recorded once. The sample in question was whole blood, obtained in connection with sensitization to the hapten diphenylcyclopropenone (DPC). These receptors were obtained from a man aged 50-60 years with alopecia areata. Some clones in this sample may be carry-over from other donors' samples.

This clonotype was seen repeatedly, ten times or more. The CDR3 loop reads CASGPAARNTEAFF. In DNA, the CDR3 is TGTGCCAGCGGACCGGCAGCCAGGAACACTGAAGCTTTCTTT. The chain links TRBV7-9 to TRBJ1-1; D not certain. Germline V gene data show CDR1 as SEHNR and CDR2 as FQNEAQ (reference sequence). The V end lost 8 bases, the J end lost 1 base, and 14 bases lay between the germline ends. The CDR3 covers 14 residues.

This clonotype was found a few times. V gene TRBV6-5 combines with J gene TRBJ2-6, with D unclear. This CDR3 is 16 amino acids long. V was pared by 6 bases and J by 0 bases, with 12 bases between. CDR1 is MNHEY and CDR2 is SVGAGI in the germline V gene. CDR3 sequence reads: CASRIGRISGANVLTF. The CDR3 nucleotides read TGTGCCAGCAGAATTGGTAGAATCTCTGGGGCCAACGTCCTGACTTTC.

This clonotype occurred many times. The genes are TRBV12-3 or TRBV12-4 and TRBJ1-2; D may be TRBD1 (6 bases). CDR3 length: 13 amino acids. Trimming shortened V by 4 bases and J by 6 bases, and 12 bases separated the two germline ends. DNA of the CDR3: TGTGCCAGCAGTTCAAGCAGGGGCGATGGCTACACCTTC. This translates into CASSSSRGDGYTF.

The rearrangement uses TRBV11-2 and TRBJ1-1; 9 bases map to TRBD1. CDR1 and CDR2 from the germline V gene are SGHAT and FQNNGV. The V gene end was trimmed by 0 bases and the J gene end by 5 bases; junction bases not matched to a gene: 4. The CDR3 spans 15 residues. The CDR3 here is CASSLEGQGGTEAFF. DNA for the CDR3: TGTGCCAGCAGCTTAGAGGGACAGGGAGGGACTGAAGCTTTCTTT.

The sample holds a few counts of this clonotype. The V and J genes are TRBV28 and TRBJ2-7, with unresolved D. Per germline, CDR1 MDHEN and CDR2 SYDVKM. The CDR3 is 12 residues long. Trimming removed 6 bases at V and 3 bases at J, with 9 bases between. CDR3 nucleotides: TGTGCCAGCAGGAGATTCGACTACGAGCAGTACTTC. This encodes CASRRFDYEQYF.

The gene calls are TRBV11-2 and TRBJ1-6, with D possibly matching TRBD1 (5 bases). The CDR3 totals 15 residues. V shed 6 bases and J shed 4 bases, with 13 bases lying between them. Germline V gives CDR1 SGHAT, CDR2 FQNNGV. The CDR3: CASSPDRQYNSPLHF. The CDR3 DNA reads TGTGCCAGCAGTCCCGACCGACAGTATAATTCACCCCTCCACTTT.

This clonotype was seen a few times. V is TRBV9 and J is TRBJ1-5; D is uncertain. Germline CDR1 and CDR2: SGDLS and YYNGEE. The CDR3 has 10 amino acids. V gave up 3 bases and J gave up 5 bases, with 0 bases separating them. CDR3 nucleotide sequence: TGTGCCAGCAGCGATCAGCCCCAGCATTTT. Amino acids: CASSDQPQHF.

This clonotype was counted ten times or more. V and J are TRBV29-1 and TRBJ2-5; no reliable D call. V gave up 5 bases and J gave up 5 bases, with 18 bases separating them. CDR3 size: 14 residues. Germline CDR1 and CDR2: SQVTM and ANQGSEA. The CDR3 DNA follows: TGCAGCGTTCTACTCCCTAAGTCCAGGGAGACCCAGTACTTC. Protein sequence: CSVLLPKSRETQYF.

This clonotype was recorded once. J is TRBJ2-2 and V is TRBV24-1; D call uncertain. V lost 3 bases, J lost 6 bases, and 7 bases lay in between. CDR1 and CDR2 from the germline V gene are KGHDR and SFDVKD. The CDR3 is 13 amino acids. CDR3 protein: CATSDSWAGELFF. CDR3 nucleotide sequence: TGTGCCACCAGTGATAGCTGGGCCGGGGAGCTGTTTTTT.

This clonotype was counted many times. The rearrangement uses TRBV5-1 and TRBJ1-2; TRBD1 might be the D (6 bases). This CDR3 is 13 amino acids long. Per germline, CDR1 SGHRS and CDR2 YFSETQ. V dropped 4 bases and J dropped 5 bases, with 12 bases sitting between them. The CDR3 region is CASSPDRQYGYTF. The CDR3 coding sequence is TGCGCCAGCAGCCCGGACAGACAGTATGGCTACACCTTC.

Ten or more counts support this clonotype. V usage is TRBV7-2 and J usage is TRBJ2-3, with D maybe TRBD1 (6 bases). In germline, CDR1 is SGHTA, CDR2 FQGNSA. CDR3 length: 15 amino acids. V gave up 3 bases and J gave up 4 bases, with 14 bases separating them. The CDR3 protein is CASSFWGQPSDTQYF. The CDR3 coding sequence is TGTGCCAGCAGCTTCTGGGGGCAACCCTCAGATACGCAGTATTTT.